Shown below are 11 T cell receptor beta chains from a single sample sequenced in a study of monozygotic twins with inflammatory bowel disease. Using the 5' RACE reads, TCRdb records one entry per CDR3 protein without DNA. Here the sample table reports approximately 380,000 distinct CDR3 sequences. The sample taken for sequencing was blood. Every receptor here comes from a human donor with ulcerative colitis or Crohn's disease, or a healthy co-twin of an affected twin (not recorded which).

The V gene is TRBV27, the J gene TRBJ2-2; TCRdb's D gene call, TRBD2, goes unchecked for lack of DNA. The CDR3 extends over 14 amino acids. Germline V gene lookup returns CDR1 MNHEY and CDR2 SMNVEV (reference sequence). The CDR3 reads CASSWSLYTGELFF.

This CDR3 reads CSARDRQGPQHF. V usage is TRBV20-1 and J usage is TRBJ1-5; there is no DNA to check the TCRdb D call of TRBD1. CDR1 is DFQATT, CDR2 SNEGSKA, per germline (reference sequence). The CDR3 consists of 12 residues.

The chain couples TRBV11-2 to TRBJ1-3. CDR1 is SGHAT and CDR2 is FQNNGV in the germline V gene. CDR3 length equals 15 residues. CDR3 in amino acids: CASSSGLNSGNTIYF.

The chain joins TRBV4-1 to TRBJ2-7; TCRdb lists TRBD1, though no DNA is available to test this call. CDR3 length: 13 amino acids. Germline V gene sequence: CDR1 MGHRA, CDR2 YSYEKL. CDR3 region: CASSHPPGYEQYF.

The chain's CDR3 is CATSRSVGEETQYF. The genes are TRBV15 and TRBJ2-5. CDR1 and CDR2 (germline): LNHNV, YYDKDF (reference sequence). The CDR3 sequence is 14 residues long.

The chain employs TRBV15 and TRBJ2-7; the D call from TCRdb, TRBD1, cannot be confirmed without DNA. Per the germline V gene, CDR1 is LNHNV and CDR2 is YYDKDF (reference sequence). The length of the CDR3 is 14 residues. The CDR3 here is CATSREGQGYEQYF.

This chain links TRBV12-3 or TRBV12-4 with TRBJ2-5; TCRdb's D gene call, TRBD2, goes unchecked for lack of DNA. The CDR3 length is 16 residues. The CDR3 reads CASSLRGGGARETQYF.

The CDR3 reads CATSRGQGTDTQYF. This chain joins TRBV15 and TRBJ2-3; TCRdb selects TRBD1, and the lack of DNA leaves this call unchecked. Germline lookup yields CDR1 LNHNV and CDR2 YYDKDF (reference sequence). This CDR3 region has 14 residues.

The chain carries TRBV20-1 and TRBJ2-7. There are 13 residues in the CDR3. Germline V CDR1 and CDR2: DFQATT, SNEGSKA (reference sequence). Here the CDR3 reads CSARERFSYEQYF.

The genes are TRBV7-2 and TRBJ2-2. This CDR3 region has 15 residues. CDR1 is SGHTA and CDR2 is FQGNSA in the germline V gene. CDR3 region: CASSRNGVGAGELFF.

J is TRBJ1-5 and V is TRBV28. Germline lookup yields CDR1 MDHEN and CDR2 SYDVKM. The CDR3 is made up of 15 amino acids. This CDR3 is CGSSLLREGSQPQHF.